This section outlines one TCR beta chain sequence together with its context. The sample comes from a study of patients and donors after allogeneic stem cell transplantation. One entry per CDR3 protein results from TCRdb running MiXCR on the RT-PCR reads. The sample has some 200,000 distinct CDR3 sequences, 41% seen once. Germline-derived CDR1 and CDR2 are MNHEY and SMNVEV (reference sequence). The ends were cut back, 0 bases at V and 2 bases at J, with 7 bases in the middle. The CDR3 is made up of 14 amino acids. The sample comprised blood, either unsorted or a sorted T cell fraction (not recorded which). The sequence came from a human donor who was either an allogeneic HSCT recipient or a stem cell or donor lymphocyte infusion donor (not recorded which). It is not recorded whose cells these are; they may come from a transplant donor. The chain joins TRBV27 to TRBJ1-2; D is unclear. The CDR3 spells CASSLSSGNYGYTF. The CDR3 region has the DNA TGTGCCAGCAGTTTATCGTCCGGAAACTATGGCTACACCTTC.